This T cell receptor (beta chain) derives from a study of shared clonotypes between healthy human individuals. Method: immunoSEQ multiplex PCR; TCRdb's copy keeps in-frame clones and lacks some. The table shows around 980,000 clones, with around three quarters occurring only once. Germline-derived CDR1 and CDR2 are PRHDT and FYEKMQ (reference sequence). J gave up 10 bases and V 5 bases, and 12 bases lay outside the gene matches. This CDR3 spans 14 amino acids. J is TRBJ1-2 and V is TRBV13, with 8 nucleotides matching TRBD1. This receptor was obtained from a man between 18 and 29 years old in good health. Some clones in this sample may be carry-over from other donors' samples. Sequencing was carried out using memory CD4+ T cells from PBMCs. Subset of the sample: CD45RA-negative fraction. The CDR3 DNA reads as TGTGCCAGCAGCCGAGACCAGGGGGCGGTCAACTACACCTTC. This sequence encodes CASSRDQGAVNYTF.